The next 28 T cell receptor beta chains were all read from a single sample in a study of cytomegalovirus exposure and HLA in healthy donors. Use of 60 Vbeta and 13 Jbeta primers characterized the PCR. Libraries were prepared by immunoSEQ multiplex PCR; TCRdb keeps only in-frame clonotypes and omits some of them. The sample holds fewer than 65,000 clones, about 76% seen once. Specimen: PBMCs. These receptor sequences come from a man in his fifties in good health and CMV-seronegative.

This chain joins TRBV6-5 and TRBJ2-1, with TRBD2 matching over 7 bases. The V gene's germline CDR1 is MNHEY and CDR2 SVGAGI. The trim removed 5 bases at V and 10 bases at J, leaving 5 bases unmatched. This CDR3 region has 12 residues. The CDR3 bases are TGTGCCAGCAGTCCACTGGGGGGGGAGCAGTTCTTC. Protein sequence: CASSPLGGEQFF.

In DNA, the CDR3 is TGTGCCTGGAGTGCCCCAGGGACAGATACGCAGTATTTT. It yields the protein CAWSAPGTDTQYF. The chain uses TRBV30 and TRBJ2-3; D may be TRBD1 (5 bases). Germline V gene data show CDR1 as GTSNPN and CDR2 as SVGIG (reference sequence). The germline V and J ends were trimmed by 1 base and 3 bases, with 8 bases remaining between them. This CDR3 has 13 residues.

The CDR3 DNA follows: TGCGCCAGCAGTACGGGGGGCCGGGCGGGGACCCAGTACTTC. Amino acids: CASSTGGRAGTQYF. The chain links TRBV5-1 to TRBJ2-5, with D tentatively TRBD2 (7 bases). CDR1 and CDR2 (germline): SGHRS, YFSETQ. V lost 5 bases, J lost 7 bases, and 18 bases lay in between. The CDR3 length is 14 residues.

The sample holds one count of this clone. V is TRBV7-2 and J is TRBJ1-5; a possible D gene is TRBD1 (6 bases). Trimming shortened V by 3 bases and J by 4 bases, and 13 bases separated the two germline ends. Per the germline V gene, CDR1 is SGHTA and CDR2 is FQGNSA. The CDR3 consists of 15 residues. CDR3 sequence reads: CASSFPPGANQPQHF. CDR3 DNA sequence: TGTGCCAGCAGCTTTCCCCCAGGGGCTAATCAGCCCCAGCATTTT.

The CDR3 protein is CASSLGGGGASGTDTQYF. CDR3 sequence (DNA): TGTGCCAGCAGCTTAGGGGGCGGGGGGGCTTCAGGCACAGATACGCAGTATTTT. This chain links TRBV7-9 with TRBJ2-3; 9 nucleotides line up with TRBD2. Losses at the gene ends were 1 base for V and 1 base for J; bases not matched to a gene: 9. The length of the CDR3 is 18 residues. Germline V gene data show CDR1 as SEHNR and CDR2 as FQNEAQ (reference sequence).

This chain links TRBV15 with TRBJ2-7, with a weak D call TRBD1 (6 bases). The CDR3 covers 14 residues. Germline values: CDR1 LNHNV, CDR2 YYDKDF (reference sequence). The V end was cut by 5 bases, the J end by 3 bases, with 14 bases between. CDR3 protein: CATSRRTDHYEQYF. The CDR3 coding sequence is TGTGCCACCAGCCGCCGGACAGATCACTACGAGCAGTACTTC.

The chain combines TRBV7-2 with TRBJ2-2, with 8 bases matching TRBD2. V shed 4 bases, J shed 4 bases, and the junction held 14 bases outside the gene matches. The germline V gene encodes CDR1 SGHTA and CDR2 FQGNSA. This CDR3 is built from 18 residues. The CDR3 DNA reads TGTGCCAGCAGCTCGGGAGGGGGTAGCGGTATCGGCACCGGGGAGCTGTTTTTT. It specifies CASSSGGGSGIGTGELFF.

V and J are TRBV5-4 and TRBJ1-4; TRBD1 matches at 7 bases. The J segment lost 5 bases and the V segment lost 3 bases, leaving 4 bases of the junction unmatched. CDR3 size: 14 residues. Germline CDR1 and CDR2: SGHNT and YYREEE (reference sequence). CDR3 sequence (DNA): TGTGCCAGCAGCTCTTCAGGGGGGAATGAAAAACTGTTTTTT. Translated, it gives CASSSSGGNEKLFF.

The rearrangement joins TRBV30 to TRBJ2-7; 9 nucleotides align to TRBD1. Germline-derived CDR1 and CDR2 are GTSNPN and SVGIG (reference sequence). The CDR3 spans 15 residues. V was clipped by 3 bases and J by 1 base; unmatched bases: 7. CDR3 sequence reads: CAWSLGQGASYEQYF. The CDR3 nucleotides are TGTGCCTGGAGCCTGGGACAGGGAGCTTCCTACGAGCAGTACTTC.

The chain links TRBV11-1 to TRBJ2-5; unclear D gene. The length of the CDR3 is 13 residues. Germline V gives CDR1 SGHAT, CDR2 FQDESV (reference sequence). Between the trimmed V and J ends, which lost 3 bases and 0 bases, there was a span of 5 bases. The chain's CDR3 is CASSFGYQETQYF. The CDR3 DNA sequence: TGTGCCAGCAGCTTCGGTTACCAAGAGACCCAGTACTTC.

This clone occurred once. J is TRBJ1-4 and V is TRBV27; unclear D gene. CDR3 length: 15 residues. Germline CDR1 reads MNHEY; CDR2 reads SMNVEV (reference sequence). Deletions cut 4 bases from V and 5 bases from J, with 14 bases between. The CDR3 here is CASSSQSGPNEKLFF. The DNA for the CDR3 is TGTGCCAGCAGTTCCCAGTCTGGGCCGAATGAAAAACTGTTTTTT. The variable domain in full, with the rest retrieved from reference TRBV27 and TRBJ1-4, is EAQVTQNPRYLITVTGKKLTVTCSQNMNHEYMSWYRQDPGLGLRQIYYSMNVEVTDKGDVPEGYKVSRKEKRNFPLILESPSPNQTSLYFCASSSQSGPNEKLFFGSGTQLSVL.

The chain couples TRBV6-1 to TRBJ1-2; no clear D. V lost 0 bases and J lost 4, with 12 bases in between. The CDR3 length is 15 residues. The germline CDR1 and CDR2 sequences are MNHNS and SASEGT. DNA for the CDR3: TGTGCCAGCAGTGAAGCCTTCGGGATAGGCTATGGCTACACCTTC. Residues: CASSEAFGIGYGYTF.

The V call is TRBV2, the J call TRBJ2-2, with no clear D. The CDR3 contains 15 residues. V was trimmed by 7 bases and J by 0 bases, leaving 12 bases between them. Germline lookup yields CDR1 SNHLY and CDR2 FYNNEI. CDR3 sequence: CASTTSHANTGELFF. The CDR3 DNA reads as TGTGCCAGCACAACGAGCCACGCGAACACCGGGGAGCTGTTTTTT.

A few counts support this clone. CDR3: CASSPPYPQNTEAFF. Written as DNA, the CDR3 is TGTGCCAGCAGTCCACCCTATCCCCAAAACACTGAAGCTTTCTTT. The V gene is TRBV6-1, the J gene TRBJ1-1; D is unresolved. Germline CDR1 is MNHNS and CDR2 is SASEGT. The CDR3 is 15 amino acids. V was cut by 5 bases and J by 2 bases, with 15 bases left in between.

This clone ranks as medium-sized. The V call is TRBV2, the J call TRBJ2-3; 7 bases agree with TRBD1. Looked up from germline, CDR1 is SNHLY and CDR2 is FYNNEI. The CDR3 has 14 amino acids. V lost 5 bases and J lost 2; bases outside the gene matches: 4. CDR3 in DNA: TGTGCCAGCAGTCCGGGACAGTCCACAGATACGCAGTATTTT. It encodes CASSPGQSTDTQYF.

The rearrangement uses TRBV5-6 and TRBJ2-1; 9 bases match TRBD2. In germline, CDR1 is SGHDT, CDR2 YYEEEE. This CDR3 comprises 16 residues. The V and J ends lost 1 base and 7 bases, in that order; junction bases with no gene match: 9. The CDR3 nucleotides are TGTGCCAGCAGCTTGCCCAGCGGGGGGCCTGGTAATGAGCAGTTCTTC. It is translated as CASSLPSGGPGNEQFF.

This chain joins TRBV6-1 and TRBJ2-7, with D tentatively TRBD1 (6 bases). From germline, CDR1 is MNHNS and CDR2 SASEGT. This CDR3 region has 13 residues. The ends were cut back, 4 bases at V and 7 bases at J, with 14 bases in the middle. DNA for the CDR3: TGTGCCAGCAGTGGCCTGTGGGGGCAAGAGCAGTACTTC. This gives the protein CASSGLWGQEQYF.

The CDR3 DNA follows: TGTGCCAGCAGTCGCGGAGGGGCCTACGAGCAGTACTTC. The encoded protein is CASSRGGAYEQYF. The V call is TRBV25-1, the J call TRBJ2-7; perhaps TRBD2 as D (6 bases). Germline values: CDR1 MGHDK, CDR2 SYGVNS. This CDR3 is built from 13 residues. V was shortened by 5 bases and J by 2 bases, with 10 bases between the two germline ends.

The chain links TRBV25-1 to TRBJ1-1; the D gene is possibly TRBD1 (5 bases). Germline CDR1 MGHDK, CDR2 SYGVNS. This CDR3 region has 14 residues. V lost 1 base and J lost 6, with 12 bases in between. CDR3 in amino acids: CASSESRGWAEAFF. In DNA, the CDR3 is TGTGCCAGCAGTGAATCACGGGGGTGGGCTGAAGCTTTCTTT.

This chain links TRBV11-1 with TRBJ2-3; 8 bases line up with TRBD2. V dropped 5 bases and J dropped 2; count of bases not matched to a gene: 12. This CDR3 has 17 residues. CDR1 SGHAT and CDR2 FQDESV come from the germline V gene (reference sequence). Written as DNA, the CDR3 is TGTGCCAGCAGCCCGCTCGGTGGGACTAGTCCCACAGATACGCAGTATTTT. This encodes CASSPLGGTSPTDTQYF.

V usage is TRBV21-1 and J usage is TRBJ1-5. TRBV21-1 constitutes a pseudogene. CDR3 length: 18 amino acids. The CDR3 region is CASSKALYRGYSNQPQHF. The CDR3 DNA is TGTGCCAGCAGCAAAGCGCTTTACCGAGGATATAGCAATCAGCCCCAGCATTTT.

On this clone: The same CDR3 can be traced to other DNA sequences in this sample. The CDR3 DNA is TGTGCCAGCAGCCGCACAGGGGGCACAGATACGCAGTATTTT. Its protein is CASSRTGGTDTQYF. This rearrangement joins TRBV14 to TRBJ2-3; 7 bases agree with TRBD1. The CDR3 has 14 residues. The germline V gene encodes CDR1 SGHDN and CDR2 FVKESK. With V trimmed by 4 bases and J by 1 base, 2 bases remained unmatched.

This clone has just one count. The rearrangement links TRBV10-3 to TRBJ1-1, with 10 positions matching TRBD1. The CDR3 loop spans 17 amino acids. CDR1 and CDR2 from the germline V gene are ENHRY and SYGVKD. J was trimmed by 8 bases and V by 2 bases; bases with no gene match: 14. The DNA for the CDR3 is TGTGCCATCAGTGAGGCTCCATCGGGACAGGGGACCATAGAAGCTTTCTTT. This translates into CAISEAPSGQGTIEAFF.

This clone was seen more than once but under ten times. The V and J genes are TRBV7-8 and TRBJ2-1; 9 nucleotides align to TRBD2. The J segment lost 9 bases and the V segment lost 0 bases, leaving 3 bases of the junction unmatched. The germline gives CDR1 SGHVS, CDR2 FQNEAQ. The CDR3 extends over 14 amino acids. The CDR3 sequence is CASSLASGGSEQFF. Written as DNA, the CDR3 is TGTGCCAGCAGCTTAGCGAGCGGGGGGAGTGAGCAGTTCTTC.

This clone was seen once. The chain uses TRBV9 and TRBJ2-5, with TRBD2 matching over 8 bases. V lost 0 bases and J lost 5; bases outside the gene matches: 9. Per germline, CDR1 SGDLS and CDR2 YYNGEE. This CDR3 region has 16 residues. CDR3 sequence (DNA): TGTGCCAGCAGCGTAGGGGGGACTAGGGGATTGGAGACCCAGTACTTC. Residues: CASSVGGTRGLETQYF.

This chain uses TRBV5-4 with TRBJ2-7; D perhaps matches TRBD1 (6 bases). This CDR3 contains 13 residues. Trimming stripped 4 bases from V and 5 bases from J, with 13 bases between. Per germline, CDR1 SGHNT and CDR2 YYREEE (reference sequence). The CDR3 protein is CASSLRTGNEQYF. DNA of the CDR3: TGTGCCAGCAGCCTGCGTACAGGGAACGAGCAGTACTTC. Filled out from reference TRBV5-4 and TRBJ2-7, the complete variable domain reads ETGVTQSPTHLIKTRGQQVTLRCSSQSGHNTVSWYQQALGQGPQFIFQYYREEENGRGNFPPRFSGLQFPNYSSELNVNALELDDSALYLCASSLRTGNEQYFGPGTRLTVT.

The V call is TRBV10-3, the J call TRBJ2-3, with a weak D call TRBD2 (5 bases). Germline V gene sequence: CDR1 ENHRY, CDR2 SYGVKD. The V gene lost 10 bases and the J gene lost 4 bases, with 12 bases spanning the gap. The CDR3 is 12 residues long. The chain's CDR3 is CATSLDSDTQYF. The CDR3 DNA sequence: TGTGCCACCTCACTAGATTCAGATACGCAGTATTTT.

The CDR3 DNA follows: TGTGCCAGCAGCTTAGAGGGGTTCGGGCCCTACGAGCAGTACTTC. It translates to CASSLEGFGPYEQYF. The J gene is TRBJ2-7, the V gene TRBV7-2; maybe TRBD1 (5 bases). Germline lookup yields CDR1 SGHTA and CDR2 FQGNSA. The CDR3 extends over 15 amino acids. Trimming cost V 1 base and J 2 bases, with 12 bases left between them.